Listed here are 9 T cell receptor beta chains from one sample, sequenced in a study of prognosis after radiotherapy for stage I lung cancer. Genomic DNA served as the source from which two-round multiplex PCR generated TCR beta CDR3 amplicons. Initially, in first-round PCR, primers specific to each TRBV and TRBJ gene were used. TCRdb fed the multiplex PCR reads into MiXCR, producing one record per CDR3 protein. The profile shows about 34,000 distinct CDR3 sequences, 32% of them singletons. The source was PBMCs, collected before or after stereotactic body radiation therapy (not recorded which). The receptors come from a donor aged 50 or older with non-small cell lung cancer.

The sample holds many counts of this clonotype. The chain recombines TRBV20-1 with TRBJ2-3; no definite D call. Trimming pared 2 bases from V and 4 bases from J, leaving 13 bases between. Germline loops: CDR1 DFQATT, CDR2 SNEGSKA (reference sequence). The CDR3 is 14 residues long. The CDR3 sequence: CSARSAKYSDTQYF. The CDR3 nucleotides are TGCAGTGCTAGATCGGCGAAGTATTCAGATACGCAGTATTTT.

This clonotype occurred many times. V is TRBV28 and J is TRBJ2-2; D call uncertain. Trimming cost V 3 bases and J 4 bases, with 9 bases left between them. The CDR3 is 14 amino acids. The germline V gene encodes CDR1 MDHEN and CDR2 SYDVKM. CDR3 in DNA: TGTGCCAGCAGTTTGCAGGATTTCACCGGGGAGCTGTTTTTT. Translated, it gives CASSLQDFTGELFF.

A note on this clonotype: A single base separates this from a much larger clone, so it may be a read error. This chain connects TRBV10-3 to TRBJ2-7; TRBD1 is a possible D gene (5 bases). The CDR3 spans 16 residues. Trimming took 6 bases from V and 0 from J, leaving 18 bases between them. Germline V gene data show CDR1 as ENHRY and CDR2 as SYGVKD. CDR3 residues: CAISSGHPSSSYEQYF. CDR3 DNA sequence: TGTGCCATCAGCTCTGGACACCCATCTAGCTCCTACGAGCAGTACTTC.

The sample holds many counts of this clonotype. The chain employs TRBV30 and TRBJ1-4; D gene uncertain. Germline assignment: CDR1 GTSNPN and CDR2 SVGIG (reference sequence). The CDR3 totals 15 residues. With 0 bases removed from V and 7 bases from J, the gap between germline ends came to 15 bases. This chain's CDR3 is CAWSVRGERVEKLFF. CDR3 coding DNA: TGTGCCTGGAGTGTACGTGGGGAAAGAGTTGAAAAACTGTTTTTT.

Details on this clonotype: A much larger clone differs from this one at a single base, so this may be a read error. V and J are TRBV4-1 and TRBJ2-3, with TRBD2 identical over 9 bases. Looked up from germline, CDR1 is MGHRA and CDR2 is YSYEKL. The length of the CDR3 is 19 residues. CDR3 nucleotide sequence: TGCGCCAGCAGCCAAGGGCAGGGGATGGGCGGGGGGGCAGGAGATACGAAGTATTTT. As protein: CASSQGQGMGGGAGDTKYF.

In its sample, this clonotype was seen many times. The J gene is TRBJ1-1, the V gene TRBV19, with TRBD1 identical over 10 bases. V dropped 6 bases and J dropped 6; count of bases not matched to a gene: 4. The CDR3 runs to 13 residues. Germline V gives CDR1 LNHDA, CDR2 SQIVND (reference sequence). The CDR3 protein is CASSGTGVAEAFF. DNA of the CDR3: TGTGCCAGTAGCGGGACAGGGGTCGCTGAAGCTTTCTTT.

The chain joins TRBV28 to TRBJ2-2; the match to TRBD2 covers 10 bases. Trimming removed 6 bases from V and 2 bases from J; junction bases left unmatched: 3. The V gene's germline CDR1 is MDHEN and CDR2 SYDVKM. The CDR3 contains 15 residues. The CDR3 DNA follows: TGTGCCAGCAGCCTACTAGCGGGAAACACCGGGGAGCTGTTTTTT. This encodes CASSLLAGNTGELFF.

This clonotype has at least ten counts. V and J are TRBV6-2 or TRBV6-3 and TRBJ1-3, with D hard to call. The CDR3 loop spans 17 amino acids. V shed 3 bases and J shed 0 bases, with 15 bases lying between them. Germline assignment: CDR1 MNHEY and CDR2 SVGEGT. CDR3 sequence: CASSYHFQALSGNTIYF. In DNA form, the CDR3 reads TGTGCCAGCAGTTATCACTTCCAGGCACTCTCTGGAAACACCATATATTTT.

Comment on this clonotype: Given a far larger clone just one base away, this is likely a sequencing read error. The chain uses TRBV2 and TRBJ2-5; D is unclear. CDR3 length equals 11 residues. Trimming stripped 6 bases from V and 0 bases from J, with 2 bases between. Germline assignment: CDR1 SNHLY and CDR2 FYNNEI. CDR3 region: CASRYQETQYF. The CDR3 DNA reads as TGTGCCAGCAGATACCAAGAGACCCAGTACTTC.